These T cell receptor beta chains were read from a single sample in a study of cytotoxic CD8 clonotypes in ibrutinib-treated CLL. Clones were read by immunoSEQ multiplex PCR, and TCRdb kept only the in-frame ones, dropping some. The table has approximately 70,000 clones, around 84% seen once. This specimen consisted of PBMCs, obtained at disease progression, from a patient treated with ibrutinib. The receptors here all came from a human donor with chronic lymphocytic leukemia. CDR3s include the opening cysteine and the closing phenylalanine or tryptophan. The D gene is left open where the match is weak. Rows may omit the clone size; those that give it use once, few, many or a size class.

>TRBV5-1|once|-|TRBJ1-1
TGCGCCAGCAGCCTGGGGGGAGGAAAAGCTTTCTTT
CASSLGGGKAFF
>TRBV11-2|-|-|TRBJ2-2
TGTGCCAGCAGCCAGGGGACCGGGGAGCTGTTTTTT
CASSQGTGELFF
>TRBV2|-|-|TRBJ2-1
TGTGCCAGCAGTCGGAATGAGCAGTTCTTC
CASSRNEQFF
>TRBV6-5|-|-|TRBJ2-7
TGTGCCAGCAGTTACGGGAATAGGGACCCCCAACTCGAGCAGTACTTC
CASSYGNRDPQLEQYF
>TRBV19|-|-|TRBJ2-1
TGTGCCAGTAGTATTAAAAGCTCCTACAATGAGCAGTTCTTC
CASSIKSSYNEQFF
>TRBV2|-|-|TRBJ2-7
TGTGCCAGCAGGACGACAGGCCTCATCTACGAGCAGTACTTC
CASRTTGLIYEQYF
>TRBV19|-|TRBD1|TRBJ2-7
TGTGCCAGTAGACGGGACAGGGGGCGCTTCTACGAGCAGTACTTC
CASRRDRGRFYEQYF
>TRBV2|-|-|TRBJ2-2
TGTGCCAGCAGTGTGGACAGTTCGAACACCGGGGAGCTGTTTTTT
CASSVDSSNTGELFF
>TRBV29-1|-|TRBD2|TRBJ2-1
TGCAGCGTTCTAAGGACTAGCGGGGGTGCCTACAATGAGCAGTTCTTC
CSVLRTSGGAYNEQFF
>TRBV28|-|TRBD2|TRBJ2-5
TGTGCCAGCAGTTTCCTAGCGGGGGGCAAGTACCAAGAGACCCAGTACTTC
CASSFLAGGKYQETQYF
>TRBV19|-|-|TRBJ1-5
TGTGCCAGTACCCCGAGAAGCTTGGCGAGCAATCAGCCCCAGCATTTT
CASTPRSLASNQPQHF
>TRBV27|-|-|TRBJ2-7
TGTGCCAGCAGGGTCGAGACAGAGACCTACGAGCAGTACTTC
CASRVETETYEQYF
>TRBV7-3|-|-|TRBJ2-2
TGTGCCAGCAGCCTGATCGGGCTGGCGGCGAACACCGGGGAGCTGTTTTTT
CASSLIGLAANTGELFF
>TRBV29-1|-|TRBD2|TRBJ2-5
TGCAGCGTTGATATTTCGGGACTAGCGGGAGTCTCGGAGACCCAGTACTTC
CSVDISGLAGVSETQYF
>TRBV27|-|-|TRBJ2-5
TGTGCCAGCAGTTCCGGACAGCCCCCATGGACCCAGTACTTC
CASSSGQPPWTQYF
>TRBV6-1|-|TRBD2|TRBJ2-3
TGTGCCAGCAGGAGGGAGGGCGGCCACGGGGATACGCAGTATTTT
CASRREGGHGDTQYF
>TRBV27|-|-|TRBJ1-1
TGTGCCAGCAGGGGTTGGGGGGCCCGCACTGAAGCTTTCTTT
CASRGWGARTEAFF
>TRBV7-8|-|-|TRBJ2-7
TGTGCCAGCAGCCAAAGACAGGCTTCCTACGAGCAGTACTTC
CASSQRQASYEQYF
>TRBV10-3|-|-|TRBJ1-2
TGTGCCAGCGGCGCGACAGACTATGCAGGTGGCTACACCTTC
CASGATDYAGGYTF
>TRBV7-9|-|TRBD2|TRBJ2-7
TGTGCCAGCAGCTTGCGGGGGGAGAGAACCTACGAGCAGTACTTC
CASSLRGERTYEQYF
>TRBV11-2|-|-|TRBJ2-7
TGTGCCAGCAGCGACGGGAAGCAGTACTTC
CASSDGKQYF
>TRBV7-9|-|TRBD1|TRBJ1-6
TGTGCCAGCAGCTTGGGGACAGCCTCACCCCTCCACTTT
CASSLGTASPLHF
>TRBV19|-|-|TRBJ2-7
TGTGCCAGTAGGACAAGGGCAGGGGCATCCTACGAGCAGTACTTC
CASRTRAGASYEQYF
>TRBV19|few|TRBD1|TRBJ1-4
TGTGCCAGCGGGACAGGGGAGAATCAAAAACTGTTTTTT
CASGTGENQKLFF
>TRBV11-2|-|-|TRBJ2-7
TGTGCCAGCAGTTTATTCTCAGCGGTCTACGAGCAGTACTTC
CASSLFSAVYEQYF
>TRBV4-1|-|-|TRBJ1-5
TGCGCCAGCAGCCAAATCGGTACGGAAATACAGCCCCAGCATTTT
CASSQIGTEIQPQHF
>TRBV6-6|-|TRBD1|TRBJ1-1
TGTGCCAGCAGTTCTACAGGGGGCACTGAAGCTTTCTTT
CASSSTGGTEAFF
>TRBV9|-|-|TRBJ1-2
TGTGCCAGCAGCGCCGGGGGGGGCAACTATGGCTACACCTTC
CASSAGGGNYGYTF
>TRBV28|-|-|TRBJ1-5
TGTGCCAGCAGTTTAGGACAAAGGCTCCAGCCCCAGCATTTT
CASSLGQRLQPQHF
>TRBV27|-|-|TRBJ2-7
TGTGCCAGCAGTTTAGGGCCGTCCCCCACCTACGAGCAGTACTTC
CASSLGPSPTYEQYF
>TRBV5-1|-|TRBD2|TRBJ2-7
TGCGCCAGCAGCGCCAATAGCGGGCCAGCATACGAGCAGTACTTC
CASSANSGPAYEQYF
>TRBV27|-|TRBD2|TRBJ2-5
TGTGCCAGCAGTCTCCGACTAGCGGGATTTGAGACCCAGTACTTC
CASSLRLAGFETQYF
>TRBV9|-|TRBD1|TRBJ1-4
TGTGCCAGCAGCCCGACCGGGACAGATGAAAAACTGTTTTTT
CASSPTGTDEKLFF
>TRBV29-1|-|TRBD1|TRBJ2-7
TGCAGCGTTCGCGGAGGGACAGGGCTTCATCTCTATGAGCAGTACTTC
CSVRGGTGLHLYEQYF
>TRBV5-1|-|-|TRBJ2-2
TGCGCCAGCAGCTTAAAAGGGAGAGGGCGAGGGGAGCTGTTTTTT
CASSLKGRGRGELFF
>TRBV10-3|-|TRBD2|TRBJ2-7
TGTGCCAGCAAAATCGGACTAGCGGATAGCTCCTACGAGCAGTACTTC
CASKIGLADSSYEQYF
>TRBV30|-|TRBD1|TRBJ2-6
TGTGCCTGGAGCCGCAACAGGGGAACCGTGGGGGGGGCCAACGTCCTGACTTTC
CAWSRNRGTVGGANVLTF
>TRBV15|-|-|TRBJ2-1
TGTGCCACCAGCAGAGATCAGGGCGGATTTAGCGAGCAGTTCTTC
CATSRDQGGFSEQFF
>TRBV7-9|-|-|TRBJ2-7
TGTGCCTTCGGACGGGGCGAGCAGTACTTC
CAFGRGEQYF
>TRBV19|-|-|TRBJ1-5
TGTGCCAGTAGCTTGGGGTATAGTAATCAGCCCCAGCATTTT
CASSLGYSNQPQHF
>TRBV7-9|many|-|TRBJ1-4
TGTGCCAGCAGTCTCAGATTCCCTAATGAAAAACTGTTTTTT
CASSLRFPNEKLFF